A selection of T cell receptor beta chains follows, all from one sample in a study of T cells in Graves' hyperthyroidism and ophthalmopathy. TCRdb ran MiXCR on the multiplex PCR reads and lists one entry per CDR3 protein. The profile shows approximately 610,000 distinct CDR3 sequences, roughly 14% of them singletons. Material for sequencing was blood. All receptors derive from a woman aged 40 to 55 with Graves' ophthalmopathy. Both conserved end residues are part of each CDR3. Each record gives: D gene, J gene, clone size, V gene, CDR3 DNA, CDR3 protein. D genes are given only for firm matches. Clone size is shown for a subset of rows, as once, few, many or a class of expanded clone.

TRBD1,TRBJ2-6,few,TRBV28,TGTGCCAGCGGACCGGGACAGGGGACTGGGGCCAACGTCCTGACTTTC,CASGPGQGTGANVLTF
-,TRBJ2-7,many,TRBV28,TGTGCCAGCAGTTTATTGCAGGGTGACTACGAGCAGTACTTC,CASSLLQGDYEQYF
-,TRBJ2-2,many,TRBV12-3/TRBV12-4,TGTGCCAGCAACCATGGCACCGGGGAGCTGTTTTTT,CASNHGTGELFF
-,TRBJ1-2,many,TRBV4-2,TGTGCCAGCAGCCAAGATCCAGCAGAGACTACCTATGGCTACACCTTC,CASSQDPAETTYGYTF
-,TRBJ2-7,many,TRBV28,TGTGCCAGCAATATACAGGGAATCAGCTCCTACGAGCAGTACTTC,CASNIQGISSYEQYF
TRBD2,TRBJ2-1,few,TRBV20-1,TGCAGTGCTAGAGCTGGGACTAGCGGGAACAATGAGCAGTTCTTC,CSARAGTSGNNEQFF
TRBD2,TRBJ2-5,-,TRBV5-1,TGCGCCAGCAGCTGGACTAGCGGGATGGGACAAGAGACCCAGTACTTC,CASSWTSGMGQETQYF
TRBD1,TRBJ2-1,few,TRBV7-8,TGTGCCAGCAGCTCCCCGGGACAGGGTAAGAATGAGCAGTTCTTC,CASSSPGQGKNEQFF
TRBD1,TRBJ1-5,many,TRBV6-2/TRBV6-3,TGTGCCAGCAGACGACCGGGACAGGATAGCCAGCCCCAGCATTTT,CASRRPGQDSQPQHF
-,TRBJ2-7,-,TRBV4-1,TGCGCCAGCAGCCAAGTATCCTTAGGGGGGGCCTACGAGCAGTACTTC,CASSQVSLGGAYEQYF
-,TRBJ2-7,many,TRBV27,TGTGCCAGCAGTTCCCGACTAGTTCCCTACGAGCAGTACTTC,CASSSRLVPYEQYF
TRBD1,TRBJ1-2,many,TRBV12-3/TRBV12-4,TGTGCCAGCAGTCATAATCCTTCTCCAGGGGGCCTCTATGGCTACACCTTC,CASSHNPSPGGLYGYTF
-,TRBJ2-7,many,TRBV19,TGTGCCAGTAGTATAGGGTACAGGGCCTACGAGCAGTACTTC,CASSIGYRAYEQYF
-,TRBJ1-1,-,TRBV6-1,TGTGCCAGCAGACTAAACCCCGGGACTGAAGCTTTCTTT,CASRLNPGTEAFF
-,TRBJ2-4,many,TRBV10-3,TGTGCCATCAGTGAGTCCGCGACAAACGAAAACATTCAGTACTTC,CAISESATNENIQYF
-,TRBJ1-1,many,TRBV20-1,TGCAGTGCTAGGCCTGGCCAGGCGAACATGAACACTGAAGCTTTCTTT,CSARPGQANMNTEAFF
TRBD1,TRBJ2-5,many,TRBV19,TGTGCCAGTAGTACTGGGACAGGGCCTGGGGAGACCCAGTACTTC,CASSTGTGPGETQYF
-,TRBJ2-7,many,TRBV18,TGTGCCAGCTCACCACCGCGGGAACCCTACGAGCAGTACTTC,CASSPPREPYEQYF
-,TRBJ2-7,many,TRBV29-1,TGCAGCGCCTCCCCCGCGGGACAGGCGGGGGGCTACGAGCAGTACTTC,CSASPAGQAGGYEQYF
TRBD1,TRBJ1-6,many,TRBV19,TGTGCCAGTAGTATAACGGCCAGGGGGCGCAGTCATTCACCCCTCCACTTT,CASSITARGRSHSPLHF
-,TRBJ1-2,many,TRBV19,TGTGCCAGTAATTTACAGGGAATTGGCTACACCTTC,CASNLQGIGYTF
TRBD2,TRBJ2-7,once,TRBV27,TGTGCCAGCAGTTTATCGCCCGAGCGGGAAGAGCAGTACTTC,CASSLSPEREEQYF
-,TRBJ1-1,-,TRBV12-3/TRBV12-4,TGTGCCAGCACCCTCGGGGGTTTTGAAGCTTTCTTT,CASTLGGFEAFF
-,TRBJ2-5,few,TRBV6-2/TRBV6-3,TGTGCCAGCACTCTGAAAGAGACCCAGTACTTC,CASTLKETQYF
-,TRBJ2-7,-,TRBV7-2,TGTGCCAGCAGAATGCGGGACTTAGGCCACGAGCAGTACTTC,CASRMRDLGHEQYF
-,TRBJ2-5,many,TRBV12-3/TRBV12-4,TGTGCCAGCAGTCTGGTCGCGTGGGGACAAGAGACCCAGTACTTC,CASSLVAWGQETQYF
-,TRBJ2-2,many,TRBV28,TGTGCCAGCAGCTGGGTGGGGGCAGGCCTCGCGAACACCGGGGAGCTGTTTTTT,CASSWVGAGLANTGELFF
-,TRBJ2-2,many,TRBV20-1,TGCAGTGCTAGTTGGGGGACGAACACCGGGGAGCTGTTTTTT,CSASWGTNTGELFF
TRBD2,TRBJ2-5,many,TRBV29-1,TGCAGCGTGGGGACAGTCCTAGCGGGAGCCCAGTACTTC,CSVGTVLAGAQYF
TRBD2,TRBJ2-7,many,TRBV6-2/TRBV6-3,TGTGCCAGCAGTTACCCGAGGAGCGGGAGGGCCTTATCCTACGAGCAGTACTTC,CASSYPRSGRALSYEQYF
-,TRBJ1-1,many,TRBV29-1,TGCAGCGTGGGAGACGGCACTGAAGCTTTCTTT,CSVGDGTEAFF
TRBD2,TRBJ2-5,many,TRBV6-1,TGTGCCAGCAGTGAAGGGCTAGGGACTAGCGGGAGGGCCGCCGAGACCCAGTACTTC,CASSEGLGTSGRAAETQYF
TRBD2,TRBJ2-5,many,TRBV28,TGTGCCAGCACCCGAGTCGCTAGCGGGAATAGGGAGACCCAGTACTTC,CASTRVASGNRETQYF
-,TRBJ2-7,many,TRBV19,TGTGCCAGTAGTCCGGGACTCAGAACCTCTTACGAGCAGTACTTC,CASSPGLRTSYEQYF
-,TRBJ2-5,many,TRBV28,TGTGCCAGCAGTTTACTACGGGAAGACGAGACCCAGTACTTC,CASSLLREDETQYF
-,TRBJ2-2,many,TRBV10-2,TGCGCCAGCAGTGGGTCCGTAATGAACACCGGGGAGCTGTTTTTT,CASSGSVMNTGELFF
TRBD2,TRBJ2-5,many,TRBV28,TGTGCCAGCAGTTTACCGCCAGGAGCGGGAGGTGGCTGGGAGACCCAGTACTTC,CASSLPPGAGGGWETQYF
-,TRBJ1-1,many,TRBV28,TGTGCCAGCAGTTCGGGGGATCCCACTGAAGCTTTCTTT,CASSSGDPTEAFF
-,TRBJ1-1,many,TRBV28,TGTGCCAGCAGCCGGGTGGGTGAAGCTTTCTTT,CASSRVGEAFF
TRBD1,TRBJ2-5,many,TRBV15,TGTGCCACCAGCAGCTGGGGACAGGGCCAAGAGACCCAGTACTTC,CATSSWGQGQETQYF